The 15 T cell receptor beta chains below were found in one sample sequenced in a study of prognosis after radiotherapy for stage I lung cancer. From genomic DNA, TCR beta CDR3 was amplified by two-round multiplex PCR. Every TRBV and TRBJ gene had its own specific primer in first-round PCR. TCRdb fed the multiplex PCR reads into MiXCR, producing one record per CDR3 protein. Among roughly 25,000 distinct CDR3 sequences listed, under 40% were seen once. Specimen: PBMCs, collected before or after stereotactic body radiation therapy (not recorded which). The receptors shown here come from a donor of 50 years or more with non-small cell lung cancer.

V is TRBV27 and J is TRBJ2-3; D unresolved. The CDR3 totals 13 residues. Germline lookup yields CDR1 MNHEY and CDR2 SMNVEV (reference sequence). V gave up 10 bases and J gave up 6 bases, with 17 bases separating them. CDR3 amino acids: CATKGRVDDTQYF. CDR3 sequence (DNA): TGTGCCACCAAGGGTCGGGTAGATGATACGCAGTATTTT.

In this sample, this clonotype turned up many times. This chain connects TRBV7-9 to TRBJ2-3; D gene unclear. CDR3 length: 14 residues. Looked up from germline, CDR1 is SEHNR and CDR2 is FQNEAQ (reference sequence). With 1 base removed from V and 1 base from J, the gap between germline ends came to 6 bases. CDR3 DNA: TGTGCCAGCAGCTTAGAATACGGCACAGATACGCAGTATTTT. Amino acid sequence: CASSLEYGTDTQYF.

This chain links TRBV19 with TRBJ2-2; perhaps TRBD2 as D (7 bases). The V gene lost 4 bases and the J gene lost 1 base, with 13 bases spanning the gap. Germline loops: CDR1 LNHDA, CDR2 SQIVND (reference sequence). The CDR3 extends over 16 amino acids. The CDR3 sequence is CASSRAGAGNTGELFF. CDR3 coding DNA: TGTGCCAGTAGTAGGGCGGGGGCCGGGAACACCGGGGAGCTGTTTTTT.

The rearrangement uses TRBV7-3 and TRBJ2-7; D is uncertain. CDR1 and CDR2 from the germline V gene are SGHTA and FQGTGA. This CDR3 has 11 amino acids. Between the trimmed V and J ends, which lost 5 bases and 1 base, there was a span of 3 bases. CDR3: CASSISYEQYF. Here the CDR3 DNA reads TGTGCCAGCAGCATTTCCTACGAGCAGTACTTC.

This clonotype was detected many times. The rearrangement links TRBV7-9 to TRBJ2-1, with a possible D match to TRBD1 (6 bases). This CDR3 contains 14 residues. Trimming cost V 5 bases and J 7 bases, with 15 bases left between them. CDR1 and CDR2 from the germline V gene are SEHNR and FQNEAQ (reference sequence). CDR3 in amino acids: CASSITRGRNEQFF. The CDR3 coding sequence is TGTGCCAGCAGCATAACCAGGGGCAGGAATGAGCAGTTCTTC.

This clonotype was picked up one time. The CDR3 sequence: CASSTGTGWSTEAFF. The CDR3 region has the DNA TGTGCCAGCAGCACTGGGACAGGCTGGTCCACTGAAGCTTTCTTT. The chain employs TRBV9 and TRBJ1-1; 8 nucleotides line up with TRBD1. Germline V CDR1 and CDR2: SGDLS, YYNGEE. Unmatched junction bases numbered 9, after V lost 4 bases and J lost 4 bases. The CDR3 consists of 15 residues.

Concerning this clonotype itself: This sequence may be a read error, since a much larger clone differs from it by one base. The CDR3 reads CASCRTGGTEAFF. As DNA, the CDR3 is TGTGCCAGCTGCCGGACAGGGGGCACTGAAGCTTTCTTT. The chain combines TRBV11-3 with TRBJ1-1; 10 nucleotides match TRBD1. The CDR3 is 13 residues long. V gave up 8 bases and J gave up 4 bases; unmatched junction bases: 4. CDR1 is SGHNT and CDR2 is YENEEA in the germline V gene.

Regarding this clonotype: This could be a read error, since a much larger clone is one nucleotide away. This chain joins TRBV5-1 and TRBJ2-3, with D hard to call. Between the trimmed V and J ends, which lost 0 bases and 2 bases, there was a span of 10 bases. CDR3 length: 15 amino acids. Germline V gene lookup returns CDR1 SGHRS and CDR2 YFSETQ. DNA of the CDR3: TGCGCCAGCAGCTTGGGTGACATACCCACAGATACGCAGTATTTT. Encoded protein: CASSLGDIPTDTQYF. The whole variable domain, remainder taken from reference TRBV5-1 and TRBJ2-3, is KAGVTQTPRYLIKTRGQQVTLSCSPISGHRSVSWYQQTPGQGLQFLFEYFSETQRNKGNFPGRFSGRQFSNSRSEMNVSTLELGDSALYLCASSLGDIPTDTQYFGPGTRLTVL.

V and J are TRBV5-1 and TRBJ1-6, with D unclear. The CDR3 is made up of 15 amino acids. The V end lost 0 bases, the J end lost 8 bases, and 12 bases lay between the germline ends. Germline-derived CDR1 and CDR2 are SGHRS and YFSETQ. The CDR3 region is CASSLVELLDSPLHF. DNA for the CDR3: TGCGCCAGCAGCTTGGTCGAACTCCTTGATTCACCCCTCCACTTT.

With regard to this clonotype: A far larger clone is only one base removed, so a read error is likely. V gene TRBV20-1 combines with J gene TRBJ2-7, with 8 bases lining up with TRBD2. Trimming took 4 bases from V and 7 from J; bases not matched to a gene: 12. This CDR3 has 14 amino acids. Per germline, CDR1 DFQATT and CDR2 SNEGSKA (reference sequence). The CDR3 sequence is CSAISSGIYNEQYF. CDR3 bases: TGCAGTGCTATCAGTAGCGGGATTTACAATGAGCAGTACTTC.

This clonotype came up many times. V is TRBV28 and J is TRBJ2-7, with D possibly TRBD2 on 6 matching bases. V lost 6 bases and J lost 3, with 9 bases in between. CDR1 is MDHEN, CDR2 SYDVKM, per germline. The CDR3 is 12 amino acids. CDR3 bases: TGTGCCAGCAGCAGACTAGGCTACGAGCAGTACTTC. It yields the protein CASSRLGYEQYF.

A word on this clonotype: A read error is likely here: a far larger clone is one base away. The chain carries TRBV12-3 or TRBV12-4 and TRBJ2-3; 10 bases are shared with TRBD2. The CDR3 is made up of 17 amino acids. The DNA for the CDR3 is TGTGTCCCCTCGTTGCTAGCGGGAGAGGGAGGCACAGATACGCAGTATTTT. It yields the protein CVPSLLAGEGGTDTQYF.

With regard to this clonotype: A far bigger clonotype differs at one base, so this is likely a read error. The chain recombines TRBV5-1 with TRBJ2-7; either TRBD1 or TRBD2 may fit D (5 bases each). This CDR3 region has 15 residues. Germline CDR1 is SGHRS and CDR2 is YFSETQ. Here the CDR3 reads CASSGSRDVSYEQYF. CDR3 DNA: TGTGCCAGCAGCGGAAGCCGGGACGTCTCCTACGAGCAGTACTTC. Supplemented by reference TRBV5-1 and TRBJ2-7, the full variable domain reads KAGVTQTPRYLIKTRGQQVTLSCSPISGHRSVSWYQQTPGQGLQFLFEYFSETQRNKGNFPGRFSGRQFSNSRSEMNVSTLELGDSALYLCASSGSRDVSYEQYFGPGTRLTVT.

This clonotype was observed at least ten times. The chain combines TRBV13 with TRBJ2-1; 9 nucleotides match TRBD1. V gave up 3 bases and J gave up 7 bases; unmatched junction bases: 4. The CDR3 is made up of 14 amino acids. From germline, CDR1 is PRHDT and CDR2 FYEKMQ (reference sequence). CDR3 amino acids: CASSFTGGGNEQFF. CDR3 coding DNA: TGTGCCAGCAGCTTCACAGGGGGCGGGAATGAGCAGTTCTTC.

This clonotype was seen a few times. A single base separates this from a much larger clone, so it may be a read error. The chain links TRBV9 to TRBJ2-1; D might be TRBD2 (6 bases). V dropped 0 bases and J dropped 7 bases, with 20 bases sitting between them. The CDR3 has 17 amino acids. The germline V gene encodes CDR1 SGDLS and CDR2 YYNGEE. The CDR3 is CASSVEALEGGSNEQFF. CDR3 coding DNA: TGTGCCAGCAGCGTAGAAGCTCTAGAGGGAGGTTCGAATGAGCAGTTCTTC.